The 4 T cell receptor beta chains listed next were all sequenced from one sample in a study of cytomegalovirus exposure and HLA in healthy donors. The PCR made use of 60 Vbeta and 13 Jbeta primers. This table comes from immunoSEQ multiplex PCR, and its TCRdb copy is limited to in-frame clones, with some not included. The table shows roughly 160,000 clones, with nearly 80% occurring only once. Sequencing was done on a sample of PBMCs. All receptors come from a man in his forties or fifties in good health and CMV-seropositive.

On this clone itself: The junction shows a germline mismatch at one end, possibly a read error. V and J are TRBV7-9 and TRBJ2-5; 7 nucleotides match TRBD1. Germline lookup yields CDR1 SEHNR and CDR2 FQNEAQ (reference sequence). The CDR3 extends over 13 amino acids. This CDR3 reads CSSSLTGVGTQYF. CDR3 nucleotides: TGTTCCAGCAGCTTAACAGGGGTGGGGACCCAGTACTTC. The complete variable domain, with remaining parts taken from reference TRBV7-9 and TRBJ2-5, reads DTGVSQNPRHKITKRGQNVTFRCDPISEHNRLYWYRQTLGQGPEFLTYFQNEAQLEKSRLLSDRFSAERPKGSFSTLEIQRTEQGDSAMYLCSSSLTGVGTQYFGPGTRLLVL.

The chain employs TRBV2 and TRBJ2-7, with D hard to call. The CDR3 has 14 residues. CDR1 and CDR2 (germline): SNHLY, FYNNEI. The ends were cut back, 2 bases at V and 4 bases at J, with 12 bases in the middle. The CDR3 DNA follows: TGTGCCAGCAGTGAATTGGTGGGCAGATACGAGCAGTACTTC. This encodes CASSELVGRYEQYF.

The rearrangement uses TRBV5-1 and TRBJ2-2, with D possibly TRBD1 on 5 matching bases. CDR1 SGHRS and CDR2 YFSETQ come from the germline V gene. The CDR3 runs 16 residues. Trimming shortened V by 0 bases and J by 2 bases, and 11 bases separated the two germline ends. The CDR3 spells CASSLAGFSNTGELFF. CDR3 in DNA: TGCGCCAGCAGCTTGGCAGGGTTCTCCAACACCGGGGAGCTGTTTTTT. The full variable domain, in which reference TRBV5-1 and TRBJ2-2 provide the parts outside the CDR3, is KAGVTQTPRYLIKTRGQQVTLSCSPISGHRSVSWYQQTPGQGLQFLFEYFSETQRNKGNFPGRFSGRQFSNSRSEMNVSTLELGDSALYLCASSLAGFSNTGELFFGEGSRLTVL.

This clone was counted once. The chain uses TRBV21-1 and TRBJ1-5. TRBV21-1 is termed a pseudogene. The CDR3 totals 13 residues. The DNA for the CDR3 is TGTGCCAGCAGCAAAGACGGGGGGCCGCCCCAGCATTTT. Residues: CASSKDGGPPQHF.